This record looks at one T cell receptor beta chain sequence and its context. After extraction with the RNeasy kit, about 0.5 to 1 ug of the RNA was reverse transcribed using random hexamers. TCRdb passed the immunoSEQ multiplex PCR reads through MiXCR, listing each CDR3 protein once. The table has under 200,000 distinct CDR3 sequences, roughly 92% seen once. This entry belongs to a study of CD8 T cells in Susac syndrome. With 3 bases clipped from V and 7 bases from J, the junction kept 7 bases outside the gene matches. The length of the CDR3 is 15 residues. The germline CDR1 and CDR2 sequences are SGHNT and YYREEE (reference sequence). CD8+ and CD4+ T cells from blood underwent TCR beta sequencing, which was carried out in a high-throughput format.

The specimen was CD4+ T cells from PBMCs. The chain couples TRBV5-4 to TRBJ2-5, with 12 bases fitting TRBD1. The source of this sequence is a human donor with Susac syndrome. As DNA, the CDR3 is TGTGCCAGCAGCTGGGGGACAGGGGGCAAGGCGACCCAGTACTTC. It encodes CASSWGTGGKATQYF.